Included here is one T cell receptor (beta chain) sequence, with context. Its antigen is unidentified. The entry originates in a study of cytomegalovirus exposure and HLA in healthy donors. Study observations and caveats: In a later analysis, donors in an Asian-associated ancestry cluster reportedly had fewer N-insertions in productive TCRs than the cohort mean. Trimming of TCR beta V- and J-genes showed a link, identified in a later analysis, to a missense DCLRE1C variant.

The germline V gene encodes CDR1 SGHRS and CDR2 YFSETQ. This CDR3 contains 14 residues. Trimming stripped 4 bases from V and 2 bases from J, with 13 bases between. 13 Jbeta primers and 60 Vbeta primers were used for the PCR. Some clones are missing from TCRdb's copy, which holds only in-frame ones; the method was immunoSEQ multiplex PCR. The data hold about 82,000 clones, with roughly 74% observed a single time. This chain links TRBV5-1 with TRBJ2-7; weak D call: TRBD2 (5 bases). Sequencing was performed on PBMCs. This sequence originates from a woman in her forties or fifties in good health and CMV-seropositive. CDR3 residues: CASSLPGNAYEQYF. In DNA, the CDR3 is TGCGCCAGCAGCCTCCCCGGGAACGCCTACGAGCAGTACTTC.